The rows below give T cell receptor beta chains drawn from one sample of a study of cytomegalovirus exposure and HLA in healthy donors. Only in-frame clones appear in the TCRdb table, and some are missing; sequencing was by immunoSEQ multiplex PCR. The clone table shows about 120,000 clones, with the ten largest holding approximately 1.6%. What was sequenced was PBMCs. These receptors came from a middle-aged woman in good health and CMV-seropositive. Both conserved end residues are part of each CDR3. D genes are given only for firm matches.

CDR3 protein	CDR3 DNA	D gene	V gene	J gene
CASSYPGQPQHF	TGTGCCAGCAGTTACCCAGGTCAGCCCCAGCATTTT	-	TRBV6-5	TRBJ1-5
CASSSYIGTEAFF	TGTGCCAGCAGTTCATACATTGGTACTGAAGCTTTCTTT	-	TRBV6-5	TRBJ1-1
CASSPSGRGVNEQYF	TGCGCCAGCAGCCCCAGTGGCCGCGGGGTGAACGAGCAGTACTTC	-	TRBV5-1	TRBJ2-7
CASSPDRTGAYEQYF	TGTGCCAGCTCACCAGATCGGACAGGGGCCTACGAGCAGTACTTC	TRBD1	TRBV18	TRBJ2-7
CASSQGGLREKLFF	TGTGCCAGCAGCCAAGGCGGGCTAAGGGAAAAACTGTTTTTT	-	TRBV28	TRBJ1-4
CASSYATGTEQFF	TGTGCCAGCAGTTACGCGACAGGGACAGAGCAGTTCTTC	TRBD1	TRBV6-6	TRBJ2-1
CASSLTGPPRLNTEAFF	TGTGCCAGCAGCCTTACAGGGCCTCCTCGCTTGAACACTGAAGCTTTCTTT	-	TRBV28	TRBJ1-1
CASGAGLTGELFF	TGTGCCAGCGGAGCGGGCCTCACCGGGGAGCTGTTTTTT	-	TRBV6-5	TRBJ2-2
CASSLNPPGANTGELFF	TGTGCCAGCAGCTTAAACCCTCCAGGTGCGAACACCGGGGAGCTGTTTTTT	-	TRBV7-3	TRBJ2-2
CASTPGQGSYEQYF	TGTGCCAGCACCCCGGGACAGGGGTCCTACGAGCAGTACTTC	TRBD1	TRBV28	TRBJ2-7
CAWSVGLDPPAVEQYF	TGTGCCTGGAGTGTAGGACTAGATCCTCCGGCGGTGGAGCAGTACTTC	TRBD2	TRBV30	TRBJ2-7
CASSQGAGLAGVRQYF	TGCGCCAGCAGCCAAGGAGCGGGACTAGCGGGAGTCAGGCAGTACTTC	TRBD2	TRBV4-1	TRBJ2-7
CASSRGDREDTEAFF	TGTGCCAGCTCTCGGGGGGACAGGGAAGACACTGAAGCTTTCTTT	TRBD1	TRBV2	TRBJ1-1
CASSKNKRTSGTGRTGELFF	TGTGCCAGCAGCAAAAATAAGAGGACTAGCGGGACAGGGAGGACCGGGGAGCTGTTTTTT	-	TRBV21-1	TRBJ2-2
CASSNTPRDRHEQYF	TGTGCCAGCAGCAACACCCCACGGGACAGACACGAGCAGTACTTC	TRBD1	TRBV5-6	TRBJ2-7
CASSLVAPNTGELFF	TGTGCCAGCTCCCTGGTAGCGCCGAACACCGGGGAGCTGTTTTTT	-	TRBV7-3	TRBJ2-2
CASPPPDRTAYEQYF	TGTGCCAGCCCACCTCCGGACAGGACGGCCTACGAGCAGTACTTC	TRBD1	TRBV18	TRBJ2-7
CASSLDPFGELFF	TGTGCCAGCAGCTTAGATCCCTTCGGGGAGCTGTTTTTT	-	TRBV7-9	TRBJ2-2
CASSLSGELFF	TGTGCCAGCAGCCTGTCTGGGGAGCTGTTTTTT	-	TRBV5-6	TRBJ2-2
CASSIGAGGPSDTQYF	TGTGCCAGTAGTATAGGAGCGGGAGGGCCATCAGATACGCAGTATTTT	TRBD2	TRBV19	TRBJ2-3
CASSSTTYEQYF	TGTGCCAGCAGTTCTACGACCTACGAGCAGTACTTC	-	TRBV27	TRBJ2-7
CASSIDAGMNTEAFF	TGTGCCAGTAGTATAGATGCAGGAATGAACACTGAAGCTTTCTTT	-	TRBV19	TRBJ1-1
CASSLATGVDIQYF	TGCGCCAGCAGCTTGGCCACAGGAGTTGACATTCAGTACTTC	-	TRBV5-1	TRBJ2-4
CASSPNTGSNQPQHF	TGTGCCAGCTCCCCCAATACCGGGAGCAATCAGCCCCAGCATTTT	-	TRBV18	TRBJ1-5
CASSLGAQGTGNTIYF	TGCGCCAGCAGCTTGGGGGCGCAGGGGACTGGAAACACCATATATTTT	-	TRBV5-1	TRBJ1-3
CASSGGPEVEQYF	TGTGCCAGCAGTGGAGGACCGGAGGTTGAGCAGTACTTC	-	TRBV6-1	TRBJ2-7
CAISESAGEAGNTIYF	TGTGCCATCAGTGAGTCGGCGGGGGAGGCTGGAAACACCATATATTTT	-	TRBV10-3	TRBJ1-3
CASLILQGANTEAFF	TGTGCCAGCCTCATCTTGCAGGGGGCGAACACTGAAGCTTTCTTT	TRBD1	TRBV28	TRBJ1-1
CASSLTPGGNTGELFF	TGTGCCAGCAGCTTAACTCCCGGGGGGAACACCGGGGAGCTGTTTTTT	-	TRBV7-3	TRBJ2-2
CASSSPLRRGGQPQHF	TGTGCCAGTAGTAGCCCCCTTAGGAGGGGCGGTCAGCCCCAGCATTTT	-	TRBV19	TRBJ1-5
CASSHAPGQTGTEAFF	TGCGCCAGCAGCCATGCCCCTGGACAGACGGGCACTGAAGCTTTCTTT	-	TRBV4-1	TRBJ1-1
CASNRGMGEQFF	TGTGCCAGCAATCGGGGTATGGGGGAGCAGTTCTTC	-	TRBV28	TRBJ2-1
CASSESPLAGKNIQYF	TGTGCCAGCAGTGAATCCCCCCTGGCAGGGAAAAACATTCAGTACTTC	-	TRBV6-1	TRBJ2-4
CASGPGLDTYEQYF	TGCGCCAGCGGGCCGGGACTAGATACCTACGAGCAGTACTTC	TRBD2	TRBV5-1	TRBJ2-7
CAISASSGERDEQFF	TGTGCCATCAGTGCGAGTAGCGGGGAGAGGGATGAGCAGTTCTTC	TRBD2	TRBV10-3	TRBJ2-1
CASSRGASSYEQYF	TGTGCCAGCTCCCGGGGAGCGAGCTCCTACGAGCAGTACTTC	-	TRBV25-1	TRBJ2-7
CASSYSSQGNEKLFF	TGTGCCAGCAGTTACTCGAGCCAGGGTAATGAAAAACTGTTTTTT	-	TRBV6-5	TRBJ1-4
CACMGNTIYF	TGTGCCTGTATGGGAAACACCATATATTTT	-	TRBV30	TRBJ1-3
CASSPVLAGGETQYF	TGCGCCAGCAGCCCGGTACTAGCGGGAGGAGAGACCCAGTACTTC	TRBD2	TRBV5-1	TRBJ2-5
CAHVGRGEKLFF	TGTGCCCATGTAGGGCGGGGTGAAAAACTGTTTTTT	-	TRBV28	TRBJ1-4
CAIRRGGTAGAEAFF	TGTGCCATCCGCCGCGGAGGGACAGCGGGGGCTGAAGCTTTCTTT	TRBD1	TRBV10-3	TRBJ1-1
CASSTQDRGKAFF	TGTGCCAGCAGTACCCAGGACAGGGGAAAGGCTTTCTTT	TRBD1	TRBV28	TRBJ1-1